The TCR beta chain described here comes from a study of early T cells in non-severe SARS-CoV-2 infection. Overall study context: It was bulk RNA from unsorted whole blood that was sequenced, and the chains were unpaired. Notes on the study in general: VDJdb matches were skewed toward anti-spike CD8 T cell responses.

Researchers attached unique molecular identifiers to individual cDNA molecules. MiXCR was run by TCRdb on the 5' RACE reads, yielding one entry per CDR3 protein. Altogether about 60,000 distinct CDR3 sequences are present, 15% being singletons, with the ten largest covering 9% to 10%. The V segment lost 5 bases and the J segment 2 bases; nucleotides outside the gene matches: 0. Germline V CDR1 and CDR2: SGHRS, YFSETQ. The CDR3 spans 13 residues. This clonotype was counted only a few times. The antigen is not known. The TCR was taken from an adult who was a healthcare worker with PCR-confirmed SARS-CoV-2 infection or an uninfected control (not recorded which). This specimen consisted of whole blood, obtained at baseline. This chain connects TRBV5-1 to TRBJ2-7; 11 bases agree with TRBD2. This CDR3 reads CASRLAGAYEQYF. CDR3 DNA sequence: TGCGCCAGCAGACTAGCGGGGGCCTACGAGCAGTACTTC.